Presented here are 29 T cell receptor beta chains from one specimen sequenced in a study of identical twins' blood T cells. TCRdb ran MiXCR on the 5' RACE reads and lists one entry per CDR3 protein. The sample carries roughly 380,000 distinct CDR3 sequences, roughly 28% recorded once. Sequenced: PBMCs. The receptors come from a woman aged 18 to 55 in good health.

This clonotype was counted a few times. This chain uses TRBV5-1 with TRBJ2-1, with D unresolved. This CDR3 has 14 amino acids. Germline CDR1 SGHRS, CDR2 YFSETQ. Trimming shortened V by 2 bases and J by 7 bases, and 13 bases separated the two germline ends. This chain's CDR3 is CASSLFPNVNEQFF. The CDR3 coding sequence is TGCGCCAGCAGCTTATTCCCGAATGTGAATGAGCAGTTCTTC.

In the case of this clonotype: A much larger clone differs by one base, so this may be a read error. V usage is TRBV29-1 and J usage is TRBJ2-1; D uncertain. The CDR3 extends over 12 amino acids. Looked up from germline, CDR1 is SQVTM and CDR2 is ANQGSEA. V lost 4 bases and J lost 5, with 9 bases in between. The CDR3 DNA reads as TGCAGCGTTGGGGCAGGCCACAATGAGCAGTTCTTC. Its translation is CSVGAGHNEQFF.

The CDR3 loop reads CASSQLLAGDIQYF. Written as DNA, the CDR3 is TGTGCCAGCAGCCAACTTTTAGCGGGAGACATTCAGTACTTC. The rearrangement uses TRBV14 and TRBJ2-4; 9 positions agree with TRBD2. Germline assignment: CDR1 SGHDN and CDR2 FVKESK. CDR3 size: 14 residues. Unmatched junction bases numbered 4, after V lost 2 bases and J lost 8 bases. Together with reference TRBV14 and TRBJ2-4, the CDR3 gives the full variable domain: EAGVTQFPSHSVIEKGQTVTLRCDPISGHDNLYWYRRVMGKEIKFLLHFVKESKQDESGMPNNRFLAERTGGTYSTLKVQPAELEDSGVYFCASSQLLAGDIQYFGAGTRLSVL.

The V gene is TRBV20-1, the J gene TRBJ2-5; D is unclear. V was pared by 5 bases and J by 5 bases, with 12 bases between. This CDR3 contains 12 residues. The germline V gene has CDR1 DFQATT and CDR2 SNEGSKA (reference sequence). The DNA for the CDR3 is TGCAGTGCTGCGACATCAAGGGAGACCCAGTACTTC. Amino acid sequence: CSAATSRETQYF.

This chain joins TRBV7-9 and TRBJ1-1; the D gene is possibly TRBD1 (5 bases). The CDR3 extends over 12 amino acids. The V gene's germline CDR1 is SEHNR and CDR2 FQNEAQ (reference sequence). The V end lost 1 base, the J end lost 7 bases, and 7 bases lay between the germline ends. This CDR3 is CASSLGGGEAFF. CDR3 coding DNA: TGTGCCAGCAGCTTAGGCGGGGGTGAAGCTTTCTTT.

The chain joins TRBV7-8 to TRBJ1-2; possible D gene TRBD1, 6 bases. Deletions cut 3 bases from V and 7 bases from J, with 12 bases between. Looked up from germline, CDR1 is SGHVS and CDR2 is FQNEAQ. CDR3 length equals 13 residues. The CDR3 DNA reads TGTGCCAGCAGCTTTTCCAGGGGAGGTGGCTACACCTTC. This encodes CASSFSRGGGYTF.

CDR3 region: CSASQFTWEGGGSYNEQFF. CDR3 in DNA: TGCAGTGCTAGCCAGTTTACCTGGGAGGGCGGGGGTTCCTACAATGAGCAGTTCTTC. The V and J genes are TRBV20-1 and TRBJ2-1; 7 positions match TRBD2. V was pared by 3 bases and J by 1 base, with 18 bases of the junction left unmatched. The V gene's germline CDR1 is DFQATT and CDR2 SNEGSKA (reference sequence). The CDR3 contains 19 residues.

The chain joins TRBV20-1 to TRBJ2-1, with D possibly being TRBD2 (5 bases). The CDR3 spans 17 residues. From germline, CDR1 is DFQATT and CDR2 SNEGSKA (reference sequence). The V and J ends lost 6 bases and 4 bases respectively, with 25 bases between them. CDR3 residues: CSAHLGRGIGGYNEQFF. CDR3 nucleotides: TGCAGTGCACACCTAGGACGGGGAATAGGAGGATACAATGAGCAGTTCTTC.

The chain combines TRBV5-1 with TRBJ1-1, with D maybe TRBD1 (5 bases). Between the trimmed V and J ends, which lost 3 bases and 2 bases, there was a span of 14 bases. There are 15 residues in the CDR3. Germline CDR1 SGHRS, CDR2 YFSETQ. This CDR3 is CASSSLGRINTEAFF. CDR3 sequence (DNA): TGCGCCAGCAGCTCACTGGGACGTATTAACACTGAAGCTTTCTTT.

The CDR3: CAWTRGANQPQHF. DNA of the CDR3: TGTGCCTGGACTCGGGGGGCCAATCAGCCCCAGCATTTT. The chain employs TRBV30 and TRBJ1-5; tentative D call: TRBD1 (6 bases). This CDR3 has 13 residues. V lost 4 bases, J lost 3 bases, and 10 bases lay in between. The germline V gene has CDR1 GTSNPN and CDR2 SVGIG (reference sequence).

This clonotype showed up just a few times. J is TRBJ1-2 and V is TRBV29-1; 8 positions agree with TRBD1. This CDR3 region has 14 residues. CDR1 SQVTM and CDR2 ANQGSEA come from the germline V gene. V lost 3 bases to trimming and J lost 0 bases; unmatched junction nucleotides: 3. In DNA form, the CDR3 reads TGCAGCGTTGAGGGACAGGATGCTAACTATGGCTACACCTTC. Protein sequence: CSVEGQDANYGYTF.

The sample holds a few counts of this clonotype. The CDR3 DNA reads TGCGCCAGCAGCCTAACAGGGACTCGGTATGACACTGAAGCTTTCTTT. Encoded protein: CASSLTGTRYDTEAFF. The genes are TRBV4-3 and TRBJ1-1; weak D call: TRBD1 (6 bases). Germline V gives CDR1 LGHNA, CDR2 YSLEER. Trimming removed 4 bases at V and 3 bases at J, with 18 bases between. The CDR3 totals 16 residues.

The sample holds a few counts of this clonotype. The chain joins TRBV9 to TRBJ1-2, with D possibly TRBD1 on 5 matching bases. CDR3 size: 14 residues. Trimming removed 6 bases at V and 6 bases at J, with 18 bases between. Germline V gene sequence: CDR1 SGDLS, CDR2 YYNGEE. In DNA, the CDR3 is TGTGCCAGCAATTCCGACGGGGCCTACAATGGCTACACCTTC. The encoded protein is CASNSDGAYNGYTF. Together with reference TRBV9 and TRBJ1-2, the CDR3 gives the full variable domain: DSGVTQTPKHLITATGQRVTLRCSPRSGDLSVYWYQQSLDQGLQFLIQYYNGEERAKGNILERFSAQQFPDLHSELNLSSLELGDSALYFCASNSDGAYNGYTFGSGTRLTVV.

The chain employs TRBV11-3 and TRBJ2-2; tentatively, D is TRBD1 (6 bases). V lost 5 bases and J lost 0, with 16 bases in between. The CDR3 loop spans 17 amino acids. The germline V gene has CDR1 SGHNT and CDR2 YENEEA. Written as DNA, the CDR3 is TGTGCCAGCAGCCCTGGCTGGGGGCACGCGAACACCGGGGAGCTGTTTTTT. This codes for CASSPGWGHANTGELFF.

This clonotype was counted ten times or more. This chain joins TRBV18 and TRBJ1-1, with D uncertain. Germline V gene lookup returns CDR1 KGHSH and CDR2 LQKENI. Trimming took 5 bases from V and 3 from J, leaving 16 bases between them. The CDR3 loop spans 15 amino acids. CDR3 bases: TGTGCCAGCTCATCAATTGACGGCGGGGACACTGAAGCTTTCTTT. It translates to CASSSIDGGDTEAFF.

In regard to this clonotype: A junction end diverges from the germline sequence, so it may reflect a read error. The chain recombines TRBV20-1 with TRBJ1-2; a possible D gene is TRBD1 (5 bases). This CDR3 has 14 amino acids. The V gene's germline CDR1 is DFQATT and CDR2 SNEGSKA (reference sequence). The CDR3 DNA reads TGCAGTGTAATAGACAGCCCCTACTCCTATGGCCACACCTTC. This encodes CSVIDSPYSYGHTF.

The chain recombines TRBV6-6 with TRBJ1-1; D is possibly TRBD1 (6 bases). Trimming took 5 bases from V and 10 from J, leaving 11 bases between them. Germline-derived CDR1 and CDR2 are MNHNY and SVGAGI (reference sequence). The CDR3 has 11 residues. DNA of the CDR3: TGTGCCAGCAGTGCTCAGGGGTTAGCTTTCTTT. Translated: CASSAQGLAFF.

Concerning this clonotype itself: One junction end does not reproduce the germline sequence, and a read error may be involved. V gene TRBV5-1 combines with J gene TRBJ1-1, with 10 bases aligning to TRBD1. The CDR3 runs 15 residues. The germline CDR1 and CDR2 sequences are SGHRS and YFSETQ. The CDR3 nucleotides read TGCGTCAGCAGCGGGGACAGGGGAAGGAACACTGAAGCTTTCTTT. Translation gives CVSSGDRGRNTEAFF. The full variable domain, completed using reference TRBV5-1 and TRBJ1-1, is KAGVTQTPRYLIKTRGQQVTLSCSPISGHRSVSWYQQTPGQGLQFLFEYFSETQRNKGNFPGRFSGRQFSNSRSEMNVSTLELGDSALYLCVSSGDRGRNTEAFFGQGTRLTVV.

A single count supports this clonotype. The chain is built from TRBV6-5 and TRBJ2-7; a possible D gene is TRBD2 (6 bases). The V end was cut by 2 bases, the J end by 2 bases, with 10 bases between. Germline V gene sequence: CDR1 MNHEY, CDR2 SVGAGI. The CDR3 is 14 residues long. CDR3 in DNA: TGTGCCAGCAGTTACGGAGGGGACGCCTACGAGCAGTACTTC. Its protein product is CASSYGGDAYEQYF.

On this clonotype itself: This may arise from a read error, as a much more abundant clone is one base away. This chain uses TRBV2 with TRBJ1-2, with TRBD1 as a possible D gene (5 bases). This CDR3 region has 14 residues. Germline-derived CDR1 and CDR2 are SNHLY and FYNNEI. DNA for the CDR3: TGTGCCAGCAGTCCCAGGGAAGGTTCGGCTGGCTGCACCTTC. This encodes CASSPREGSAGCTF.

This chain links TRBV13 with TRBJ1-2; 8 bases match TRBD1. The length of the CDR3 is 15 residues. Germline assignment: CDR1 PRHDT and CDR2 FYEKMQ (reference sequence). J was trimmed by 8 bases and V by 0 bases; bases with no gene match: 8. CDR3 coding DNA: TGTGCCAGCAGCTTAGGTGGGACAGGATCGGAGGGCTACACCTTC. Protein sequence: CASSLGGTGSEGYTF.

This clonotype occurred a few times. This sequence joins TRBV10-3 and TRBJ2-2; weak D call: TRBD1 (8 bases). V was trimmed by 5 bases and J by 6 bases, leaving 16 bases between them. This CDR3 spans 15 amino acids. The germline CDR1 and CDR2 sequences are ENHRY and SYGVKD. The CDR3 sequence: CAISTRTGRAGELFF. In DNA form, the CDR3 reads TGTGCCATCAGTACTCGGACAGGGAGGGCCGGGGAGCTGTTTTTT.

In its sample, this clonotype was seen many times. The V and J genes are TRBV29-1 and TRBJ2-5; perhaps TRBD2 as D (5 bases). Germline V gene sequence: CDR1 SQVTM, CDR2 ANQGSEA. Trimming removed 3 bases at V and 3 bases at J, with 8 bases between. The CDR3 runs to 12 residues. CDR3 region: CSVEDGKETQYF. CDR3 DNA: TGCAGCGTTGAGGACGGGAAAGAGACCCAGTACTTC.

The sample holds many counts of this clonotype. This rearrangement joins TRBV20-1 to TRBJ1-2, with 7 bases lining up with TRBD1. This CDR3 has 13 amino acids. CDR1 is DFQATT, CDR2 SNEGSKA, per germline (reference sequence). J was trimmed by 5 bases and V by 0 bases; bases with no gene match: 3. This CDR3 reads CSAREGQLYGYTF. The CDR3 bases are TGCAGTGCTAGAGAGGGACAGCTTTATGGCTACACCTTC.

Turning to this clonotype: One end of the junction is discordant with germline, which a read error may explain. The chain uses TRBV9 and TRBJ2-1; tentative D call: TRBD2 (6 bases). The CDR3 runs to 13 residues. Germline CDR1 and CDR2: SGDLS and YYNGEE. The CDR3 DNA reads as TGTGTCAGCAGCCGACCAACTAGCTATGAGCAGTTCTTC. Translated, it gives CVSSRPTSYEQFF.

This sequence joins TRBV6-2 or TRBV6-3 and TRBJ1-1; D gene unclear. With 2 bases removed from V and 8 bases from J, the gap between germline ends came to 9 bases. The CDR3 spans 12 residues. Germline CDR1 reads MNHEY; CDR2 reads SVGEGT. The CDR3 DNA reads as TGTGCCAGCAGTTACCGGGGAGGGGAAGCTTTCTTT. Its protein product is CASSYRGGEAFF.

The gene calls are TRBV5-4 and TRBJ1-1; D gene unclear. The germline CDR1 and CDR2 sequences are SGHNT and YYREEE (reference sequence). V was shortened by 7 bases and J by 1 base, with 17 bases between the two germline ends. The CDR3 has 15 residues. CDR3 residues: CASGVDGWGNTEAFF. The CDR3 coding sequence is TGTGCCAGCGGGGTCGATGGGTGGGGGAACACTGAAGCTTTCTTT.

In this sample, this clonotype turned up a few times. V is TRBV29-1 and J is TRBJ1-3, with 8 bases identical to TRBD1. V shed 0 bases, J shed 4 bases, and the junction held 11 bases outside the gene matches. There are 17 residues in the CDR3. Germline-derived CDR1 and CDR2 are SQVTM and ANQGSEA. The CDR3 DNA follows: TGCAGCGTTGAAGATCGACGGACAGGGCCCTACGGAAACACCATATATTTT. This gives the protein CSVEDRRTGPYGNTIYF.

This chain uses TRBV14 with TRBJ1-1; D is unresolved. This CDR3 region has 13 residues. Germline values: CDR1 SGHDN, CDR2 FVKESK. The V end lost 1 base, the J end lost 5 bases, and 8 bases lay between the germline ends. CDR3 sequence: CASSQASTTEAFF. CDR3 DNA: TGTGCCAGCAGCCAAGCATCGACAACTGAAGCTTTCTTT.